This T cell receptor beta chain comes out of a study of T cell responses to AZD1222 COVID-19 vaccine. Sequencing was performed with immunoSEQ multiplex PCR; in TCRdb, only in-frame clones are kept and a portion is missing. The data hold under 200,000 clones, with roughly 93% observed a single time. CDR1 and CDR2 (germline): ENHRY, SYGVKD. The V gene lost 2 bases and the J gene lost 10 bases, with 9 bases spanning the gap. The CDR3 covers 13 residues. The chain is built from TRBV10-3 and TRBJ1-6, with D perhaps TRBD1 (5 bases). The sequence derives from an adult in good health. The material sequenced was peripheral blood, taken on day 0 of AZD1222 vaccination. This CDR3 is CAISEDGGSPLHF. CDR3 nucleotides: TGTGCCATCAGTGAGGATGGGGGGTCACCCCTCCACTTT.